This TCR beta chain was observed in a study of shared T cell receptors in the human thymus. Only a few counts were recorded for this clone. Repertoires were generated with immunoSEQ multiplex PCR, while TCRdb's copy carries only in-frame clones and drops some. The sample records hundreds of thousands of clones, about 87% being singletons. Trimming left V 3 bases short and J 8 bases short, with 4 bases between. Germline CDR1 DFQATT, CDR2 SNEGSKA (reference sequence). The CDR3 extends over 9 amino acids. This same sample was also taken into another study, of human thymus T cells. This second report adds: In thymic and blood repertoires alike, V and J usage looked biased.

The TCR originated in a boy younger than two with a congenital heart defect. V is TRBV20-1 and J is TRBJ1-2, with D hard to call. Sequencing was done on a sample of thymocytes. In DNA, the CDR3 is TGCAGTGCTAGGAGGGGCTACACCTTC. Protein: CSARRGYTF.